These T cell receptor beta chains were read from a single sample in a study of CD4+ T cells in melanoma. The assay was immunoSEQ multiplex PCR, and TCRdb's table has in-frame clones only and misses some. In the table there are 12,000 to 15,000 clones, 60% to 75% of which are singletons. Sequenced material: cells from a culture (not recorded whether cultured in vitro). The receptor set was obtained from a human donor with melanoma. CDR3s include the opening cysteine and the closing phenylalanine or tryptophan. A row's size may be missing; if present it is once, few, many or a size class.

v_gene,j_gene,abundance,CDR3aa
TRBV27,TRBJ2-5,.,CASSLNWGKETQYF
TRBV5-1,TRBJ2-7,once,CASRDNTYEQYF
TRBV2,TRBJ2-1,.,CASTLERNEQFF
TRBV12-5,TRBJ2-1,.,CASGAGGSSYNEQFF
TRBV9,TRBJ2-2,few,CASSPRTSLAGELFF
TRBV27,TRBJ2-3,.,CASGGRTSPPRSDTQYF
TRBV2,TRBJ1-4,few,CASSDWAGLATNEKLFF
TRBV30,TRBJ2-1,.,CAWLGLNEQFF
TRBV5-6,TRBJ1-6,.,CASSLWQVNSPLHF
TRBV5-4,TRBJ1-2,.,CASSLGAGISYGYTF
TRBV19,TRBJ1-1,.,CASSKARMNTEAFF
TRBV4-2,TRBJ1-2,.,CASSQVLQGGYTF
TRBV19,TRBJ2-3,.,CASSINTDTQYF
TRBV2,TRBJ1-2,.,CASGSGGGSDGYTF
TRBV11-1,TRBJ1-1,.,CASSFFSYGAEAFF
TRBV11-3,TRBJ1-1,once,CASSLGEGREAFF
TRBV14,TRBJ2-7,.,CASSQDLRQGYEQYF
TRBV19,TRBJ1-2,few,CASSKDRPGNYGYTF
TRBV5-4,TRBJ2-2,few,CASSGQGTRELFF
TRBV2,TRBJ1-2,.,CASSERTALFSGGYTF
TRBV4-1,TRBJ2-3,.,CASTRGILDTQYF
TRBV6-5,TRBJ1-1,.,CASTPMPTGVAEAFF
TRBV19,TRBJ2-4,few,CASSRGSGGIQYF
TRBV7-9,TRBJ1-1,.,CASSLGFGSSDTEAFF
TRBV5-1,TRBJ1-4,.,CASSQEINEKLFF
TRBV25-1,TRBJ2-1,.,CASRPSGGYNEQFF
TRBV5-1,TRBJ2-5,.,CASSLMTVQETQYF
TRBV7-9,TRBJ1-2,.,CASSLAQIYGYTF
TRBV30,TRBJ1-6,.,CAWSVSAAVSSPLHF
TRBV30,TRBJ1-1,.,CAWIRQRRTEAFF
TRBV4-1,TRBJ1-6,few,CASSQDGRNSPLHF
TRBV6-1,TRBJ2-1,.,CASSEGTGINNEQFF
TRBV7-3,TRBJ1-1,medium-sized,CASSFSIGNTEAFF
TRBV18,TRBJ2-5,.,CASSPFGGLQETQYF
TRBV19,TRBJ1-5,.,CASSIDRWQPQHF
TRBV30,TRBJ2-5,.,CAWSISRGRKTQYF
TRBV6-5,TRBJ2-4,few,CASRGTSGGVGIQYF
TRBV2,TRBJ2-3,.,CASSSRTGGTDTQYF